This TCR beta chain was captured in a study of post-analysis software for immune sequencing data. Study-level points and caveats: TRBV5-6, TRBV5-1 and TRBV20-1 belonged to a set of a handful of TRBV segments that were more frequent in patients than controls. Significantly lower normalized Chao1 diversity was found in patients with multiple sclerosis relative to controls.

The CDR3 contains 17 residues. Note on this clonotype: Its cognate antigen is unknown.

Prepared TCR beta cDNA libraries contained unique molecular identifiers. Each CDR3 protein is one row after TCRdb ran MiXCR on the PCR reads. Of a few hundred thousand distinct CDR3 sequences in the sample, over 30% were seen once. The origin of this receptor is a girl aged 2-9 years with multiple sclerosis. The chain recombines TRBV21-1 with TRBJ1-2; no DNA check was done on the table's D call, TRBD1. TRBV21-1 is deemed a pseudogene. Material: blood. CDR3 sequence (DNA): TGTGCCAGCAGCTTTATGACAGGGAGAATGTGTGTCTATGGCCACACCTTC. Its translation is CASSFMTGRMCVYGHTF.